What follows is one TCR beta chain and its context. This sample stems from a study of control samples from healthy donors and cancer patients. The table came from immunoSEQ multiplex PCR; TCRdb's copy has only in-frame clones and leaves some out. This sample has tens of thousands of clones, with roughly 80% found just once. Germline V gene sequence: CDR1 SGHVS, CDR2 FNYEAQ. The V and J ends lost 4 bases and 8 bases, in that order; junction bases with no gene match: 7. The CDR3 sequence is 15 residues long. V gene TRBV7-6 combines with J gene TRBJ1-4; 10 positions agree with TRBD1. This receptor was taken from a man in his 70s with lung cancer. Sample: PBMCs. Written as DNA, the CDR3 is TGTGCCAGCAGCTCGGGACAGGGGTCTTACGAAAAACTGTTTTTT. Translated: CASSSGQGSYEKLFF.